This T cell receptor (beta chain) emerged from a study of blood T cell repertoires in COVID-19 (dated by TCRdb to 2019 to 2021). Some background on the complete study: The collaborator samples originated in the United States, Italy and Spain and spanned the acute and convalescent phases of COVID-19. The dataset comprised deeply sampled blood TCRbeta repertoires from subjects exposed to, actively infected with, or recovered from COVID-19. Where available, HLA class I and class II types were obtained from metadata supplied by the sample provider rather than from assay-based typing. Sample metadata almost always included a de-identified subject ID, COVID-19 status, age in years and sex. The repertoires were released in a freely available public database meant as a resource for research on the immune response to SARS-CoV-2. The samples were drawn from the first 160 participants of the ongoing ImmuneRACE study and from 1,254 subjects provided by 6 global collaborators. The material from the prospective study consisted of cDNA or gDNA derived from T cells, B-cell-depleted T cells, or PBMCs. What the study reported, not specific to this receptor: How much clinical and demographic metadata was included differed by source and by participant, and the metadata was provided uncurated.

One collaborating source in Seattle enrolled patients while the patients were actively infected and followed the patients over time throughout the course of disease. Each collaborating institution followed its own protocols to collect whole blood in K2EDTA tubes. For TCRbeta analysis, collaborators shipped samples in one of three forms: frozen whole blood, isolated PBMCs, or DNA extracted from either of those sample types. The immunoSEQ Assay, a bias-controlled multiplex PCR, was used to amplify TCRbeta CDR3 regions from genomic DNA. In the original analysis: Within the assay, amplification of reference gene primers was used to estimate how many nucleated cells each sample contained. To quantify the absolute abundance of each unique TCRbeta CDR3 rearrangement, sequence reads were collapsed and filtered. Productive Simpson clonality was computed per sample as the square root of Simpson's diversity index over productive rearrangements. Sourced from immuneACCESS, this table was stored by TCRdb with only in-frame sequences that have V and J called. A share of the clones is absent; for the studies checked, an unresolved V gene accounts for under half, and the remainder has no known explanation. V, J and clone size are taken as reported in that table, and D and trimming were inferred from the DNA itself. The sample has some 290,000 clones on record, around 85% of them singletons. The leading ten clones occupy approximately 12% of the sample.

From cysteine to phenylalanine, the CDR3 is 13 amino acids long. CDR3 DNA only is kept here, 39 bases in frame from base 1. The germline V gene provides CDR1 SGHDT and CDR2 YYEEEE. V loses 0 bases of germline sequence and J loses 6 bases, and the interval between the two ends is 7 bases. Worth noting for this clone: The specificity of this receptor is unknown. No base qualities exist here, and no much larger clone lies one base off it.

Sequencing used peripheral blood. The TCR originated in a young woman with COVID-19, enrolled during active disease. Recombination joined TRBV5-6 with TRBJ2-1, with an unclear D gene assignment. At the DNA level, the sequence is TGTGCCAGCAGCTTGGGAGGTATCAATGAGCAGTTCTTC. Translated, this gives CASSLGGINEQFF.